Sequencing of this T cell receptor (beta chain) was carried out in a study of T cells in Graves' hyperthyroidism and ophthalmopathy. This clonotype occurred a few times. Its antigen is undetermined. The CDR3 regions of TCR beta were amplified from RNA transcripts. First-round RT-PCR with HTBI primers amplified the TCR CDR3 region. Each CDR3 protein gets one entry after TCRdb re-called the multiplex PCR reads with MiXCR. Of hundreds of thousands of distinct CDR3 sequences in the sample, approximately 14% are singletons; the top ten hold roughly 25%. Notes on the study in general: It was a median 6.5 months before onset that the model predicted ophthalmopathy.

The sequenced sample was blood. This receptor was identified in a woman under 30 with Graves' hyperthyroidism that later progressed to Graves' ophthalmopathy.

The CDR3 reads CSARDLRQSHEQFF. In DNA form, the CDR3 reads TGCAGTGCTAGAGATTTGAGGCAGTCCCATGAGCAGTTCTTC. This chain joins TRBV20-1 and TRBJ2-1; D not certain. The CDR3 is 14 amino acids. Germline CDR1 is DFQATT and CDR2 is SNEGSKA (reference sequence). The V end lost 0 bases, the J end lost 8 bases, and 14 bases lay between the germline ends.